This T cell receptor (beta chain) is drawn from a study of T cells in Graves' hyperthyroidism and ophthalmopathy. CDR1 and CDR2 (germline): MNHNS, SASEGT. The CDR3 totals 17 residues. Trimming removed 5 bases at V and 1 base at J, with 18 bases between. The investigators amplified TCR beta CDR3 regions from RNA transcripts. In the first-round RT-PCR of the TCR CDR3, the HTBI primer set was used. A single record per CDR3 protein comes from TCRdb applying MiXCR to the multiplex PCR reads. The sample gives more than 500,000 distinct CDR3 sequences, 15% to 20% of which show up once; 25% to 35% is in the top ten. This clonotype appeared a few times.

The chain joins TRBV6-1 to TRBJ2-4; D uncertain. The receptor was isolated from a woman in her thirties with Graves' ophthalmopathy. Sequencing used blood. The CDR3 loop is CASSSTALSYAKNIQYF. The CDR3 nucleotides are TGTGCCAGCAGTTCCACCGCCCTGAGCTACGCCAAAAACATTCAGTACTTC.